Listed below are T cell receptor beta chains from one sample, sequenced in a study of preoperative IRX-2 immunotherapy in early breast cancer. Generated by immunoSEQ multiplex PCR, the TCRdb table keeps only in-frame clones and is missing some. The data show approximately 96,000 clones, with roughly 90% seen just once and about 2.1% held by the top ten. The sample was tumor tissue, taken after IRX-2 immunotherapy. The receptors originated from a human donor with breast cancer. CDR3s include the opening cysteine and the closing phenylalanine or tryptophan. D genes are given only for firm matches. Only part of the rows carry a size: once, few, many, or a class if the clone is expanded.

TRBJ1-1	15	once	.	TRBV11-3	TGTGCCAGCAGCTTAGTTCAGGGATCGGGAACTGAAGCTTTCTTT	CASSLVQGSGTEAFF
TRBJ1-1	14	few	.	TRBV11-3	TGTGCCAGCAGCTTGGGACAAGTAAACACTGAAGCTTTCTTT	CASSLGQVNTEAFF
TRBJ2-1	13	.	.	TRBV19	TGTGCCAGTAGTATAGAAGGGTTCAATGAGCAGTTCTTC	CASSIEGFNEQFF
TRBJ1-4	12	.	.	TRBV18	TGTGCCAGCTCACCTCAGGGGGAAAAACTGTTTTTT	CASSPQGEKLFF
TRBJ2-1	16	once	TRBD2	TRBV18	TGTGCCAGCTCACCCCGATGGGACGCGGGAGGGAGTGAGCAGTTCTTC	CASSPRWDAGGSEQFF
TRBJ2-2	13	.	TRBD2	TRBV9	TGTGCCAGCAGCCGGGGGGAAACCGGGGAGCTGTTTTTT	CASSRGETGELFF
TRBJ2-5	16	.	TRBD1	TRBV16	TGTGCCAGCAGCCCGTATGGACAGGGCCAACGAGAGACCCAGTACTTC	CASSPYGQGQRETQYF
TRBJ2-3	15	.	TRBD2	TRBV29-1	TGCAGCGTTGAAGGGCGGGAGGGTCGTCGCGATACGCAGTATTTT	CSVEGREGRRDTQYF
TRBJ2-1	12	.	.	TRBV28	TGTGCCAGCAGTTTACAATGGAATGAGCAGTTCTTC	CASSLQWNEQFF
TRBJ1-2	15	.	.	TRBV7-1	TGTGCCAGCAGCTTGGCCGTCAGGGATTCCGGAGGCTACACCTTC	CASSLAVRDSGGYTF
TRBJ1-5	15	.	TRBD1	TRBV19	TGTGCCAGTAGTATCCAGGGGGCCGGCAATCAGCCCCAGCATTTT	CASSIQGAGNQPQHF
TRBJ2-5	15	.	.	TRBV1	TGCGCCAGCAGCCAAGACGGGACTAGCGGGGGGGAGAAGTACTTC	CASSQDGTSGGEKYF
TRBJ1-3	17	.	.	TRBV7-6	TGTGCCAGCAGCCCTGGAGGAAGGGGTGGATCTGGAAACACCATATATTTT	CASSPGGRGGSGNTIYF
TRBJ2-1	14	.	.	TRBV19	TGTGCCAGCAGTGGGACTTTTCGATACAATGAGCAGTTCTTC	CASSGTFRYNEQFF
TRBJ2-3	13	.	.	TRBV30	TGTGCCTGGATCCAGGGGAATTTAGATACGCAGTATTTT	CAWIQGNLDTQYF
TRBJ2-7	13	.	TRBD1	TRBV6-8	TGTGCCAGCAGGCCGGGACAGGGAAGGGAGCAGTACTTC	CASRPGQGREQYF
TRBJ1-4	14	once	.	TRBV28	TGTGCCAGCGTACCGGGAGGGATAAATGAAAAACTGTTTTTT	CASVPGGINEKLFF
TRBJ1-2	15	.	.	TRBV6-8	TGTGCCAGCAGTTTAGCCTACGGCGCCGACTATGGCTACACCTTC	CASSLAYGADYGYTF
TRBJ1-1	13	few	.	TRBV6-8	TGTGCCATCAGGGACGGAGAGAACACTGAAGCTTTCTTT	CAIRDGENTEAFF
TRBJ1-4	15	.	.	TRBV28	TGTGCCAGCAGTTCCTCGGATGGGACTAATGAAAAACTGTTTTTT	CASSSSDGTNEKLFF
TRBJ1-4	12	.	.	TRBV2	TGTGCCAGCGCGCAGGGGAAGGAAAAACTGTTTTTT	CASAQGKEKLFF
TRBJ2-7	15	.	TRBD1	TRBV6-8	TGTGCCAGCAGTGCACACAGACAGGGGTCCCACGAGCAGTACTTC	CASSAHRQGSHEQYF
TRBJ2-4	15	.	TRBD2	TRBV29-1	TGCAGCGCAGCACGCCTAGCGGAAGCCAAAAACATTCAGTACTTC	CSAARLAEAKNIQYF
TRBJ1-5	15	.	.	TRBV8-2	TGTGCCAGCGGAAGACAGCTTGATAGCAATCAGCCCCAGCATTTT	CASGRQLDSNQPQHF
TRBJ1-4	15	.	.	TRBV15	TGTGCCACCAGCAGAGTCCGGGGTACTAATGAAAAACTGTTTTTT	CATSRVRGTNEKLFF
TRBJ2-6	18	.	TRBD1	TRBV6-8	TGTGCCAGCAGTTACGGCGGGACAGGGGCCTCTGGGGCCAACGTCCTGACTTTC	CASSYGGTGASGANVLTF
TRBJ1-4	14	.	.	TRBV15	TGTGCCACCAGCAGACAGGGAAAAGATGAAAAACTGTTTTTT	CATSRQGKDEKLFF
TRBJ1-3	15	many	.	TRBV10-2	TGCGCCAGCAGTGAGTCGTGGGGAAGCGGAAACACCATATATTTT	CASSESWGSGNTIYF
TRBJ2-1	14	few	.	TRBV1	TGCGCCAGCAGCCAAGGTATAGGGGTAACCGAGCAGTTCTTC	CASSQGIGVTEQFF
TRBJ1-6	14	.	.	TRBV18	TGTGCCAGCTCCCGGGAGGGGCTGAATTCACCCCTCCACTTT	CASSREGLNSPLHF
TRBJ2-5	15	once	.	TRBV12-5	TGTGCTAGTGGTTTGATCAGCGCCTTCCAAGAGACCCAGTACTTC	CASGLISAFQETQYF
TRBJ1-5	15	.	TRBD1	TRBV6-7	TGTGCCAGCAGTTACTCGAGACAGGGGAATCAGCCCCAGCATTTT	CASSYSRQGNQPQHF
TRBJ1-1	14	few	.	TRBV6-8	TGTGCCAGCAGGCCCCGTTGGGCCAACACTGAAGCTTTCTTT	CASRPRWANTEAFF
TRBJ2-7	14	once	.	TRBV19	TGTGCCAGTAGTATTCACTGGCAGGACAACGAGCAGTACTTC	CASSIHWQDNEQYF
TRBJ1-5	16	.	TRBD1	TRBV19	TGTGCCAGTAGTAAATCTTACAGGGGGCTTGCTCAGCCCCAGCATTTT	CASSKSYRGLAQPQHF
TRBJ2-1	13	.	.	TRBV1	TGCGCCAGCAGCCTCGGGAGGGTCAATGAGCAGTTCTTC	CASSLGRVNEQFF
TRBJ1-2	14	.	.	TRBV29-1	TGCAGCGTTGGGGAACAGGGATTAGGGTATGGCTACACCTTC	CSVGEQGLGYGYTF
TRBJ1-2	12	.	.	TRBV30	TGTGCCTGGACGTTTGTGGGCTATGGCTACACCTTC	CAWTFVGYGYTF
TRBJ2-1	16	.	TRBD2	TRBV18	TGTGCCAGCTCACGGGGCGGGGGAAGCTCCTACAATGAGCAGTTCTTC	CASSRGGGSSYNEQFF
TRBJ1-5	15	.	TRBD1	TRBV27	TGTGCCAGCAGCTTGGACAGGGAAGGTAATCAGCCCCAGCATTTT	CASSLDREGNQPQHF
TRBJ1-2	14	.	.	TRBV30	.	CAWSFGQGAPQDTF
TRBJ2-7	18	once	TRBD2	TRBV28	TGTGCCAGCAGTCGCCCGCTTACTAGCGGGAGGGGTCCCTACGAACAGTACTTC	CASSRPLTSGRGPYEQYF
TRBJ1-1	13	few	TRBD1	TRBV30	TGTGCTTCCCGACAGGGCTTAAACACTGAAGCTTTCTTT	CASRQGLNTEAFF
TRBJ1-5	17	.	TRBD1	TRBV6-1	TGTGCCAGCAGTGAAGCACTACAGGGGATTAGCAATCAGCCCCAGCATTTT	CASSEALQGISNQPQHF
TRBJ2-7	17	once	TRBD1	TRBV7-1	TGTGCCAGCAGCTTAGGATGGCGGACAGGGCCCATCTACGAGCAGTACTTC	CASSLGWRTGPIYEQYF
TRBJ1-5	13	few	.	TRBV6-1	TGTGCCAGCAGTGAAGGTCCGAATCAGCCCCAGCATTTT	CASSEGPNQPQHF
TRBJ1-3	12	.	TRBD1	TRBV29-1	TGCAGCGTTGGCGGACAGGGGGGATCCATATATTTT	CSVGGQGGSIYF
TRBJ2-5	16	.	.	TRBV7-5	TGTGCCAGCAGCTTAAGCAGCGGGAGGGCTCAAGAGACCCAGTACTTC	CASSLSSGRAQETQYF